This is a list of T cell receptor beta chains from one sample in a study of OX40 agonist ivuxolimab in advanced cancers. Repertoires were generated with immunoSEQ multiplex PCR, while TCRdb's copy carries only in-frame clones and drops some. Of 65,000 to 90,000 clones listed, around nine tenths are singletons. The sample here was CD4+ or CD8+ T cells sorted from blood, taken in a trial of the OX40 agonist ivuxolimab. Every receptor here comes from an adult with an advanced solid tumor such as melanoma, head and neck, liver or kidney cancer. Each CDR3 is given with its conserved first and last residue.

V: TRBV28
J: TRBJ2-7
CDR3: CASSLKDRVLYEQYF

V: TRBV27
J: TRBJ1-2
CDR3: CASRPYPPGARGYTF

V: TRBV18
J: TRBJ2-3
CDR3: CASFRRRTDTQYF

V: TRBV6-5
J: TRBJ1-5
CDR3: CASSYSTYSNQPQHF

V: TRBV19
J: TRBJ1-1
CDR3: CASSMDRGLRTEAFF

V: TRBV10-3
J: TRBJ2-3
CDR3: CAISGGLDLSTDTQYF

V: TRBV6-1
J: TRBJ1-2
CDR3: CASSEEGGSIYGYTF

V: TRBV6-1
J: TRBJ1-5
CDR3: CASSEVGRVWQPQHF

V: TRBV5-1
J: TRBJ2-2
CDR3: CASSQGGNTGELFF

V: TRBV7-2
J: TRBJ1-5
CDR3: CASSLSRGLAGQPQHF

V: TRBV6-1
J: TRBJ1-6
CDR3: CASSLGQGGGSPLHF

V: TRBV7-2
J: TRBJ2-2
CDR3: CASSGTSGVYTGELFF

V: TRBV7-2
J: TRBJ1-6
CDR3: CASSLEEGRNSPLHF

V: TRBV7-7
J: TRBJ1-1
CDR3: CASSSTQDTEAFF

V: TRBV18
J: TRBJ1-1
CDR3: CASSPGSGYTEAFF

V: TRBV5-6
J: TRBJ1-5
CDR3: CASSTGPWSNQPQHF

V: TRBV6-6
J: TRBJ2-7
CDR3: CASSYSMGHQSYEQYF

V: TRBV9
J: TRBJ1-3
CDR3: CASSVRAQGRSSGNTIYF

V: TRBV6-5
J: TRBJ1-1
CDR3: CASTKGQGALGAFF

V: TRBV4-3
J: TRBJ1-1
CDR3: CASSQEGAKNEAFF

V: TRBV5-6
J: TRBJ2-3
CDR3: CAGGSSRTDTQYF

V: TRBV6-1
J: TRBJ1-4
CDR3: CASSGAGTGSEKLFF

V: TRBV27
J: TRBJ1-6
CDR3: CASRGQGKESPLHF

V: TRBV18
J: TRBJ1-5
CDR3: CASSPEQLNQPQHF

V: TRBV7-8
J: TRBJ1-6
CDR3: CASSDREPRSSYNSPLHF

V: TRBV7-9
J: TRBJ2-1
CDR3: CASSLGQFNEQFF

V: TRBV6-5
J: TRBJ1-1
CDR3: CASRYRGPTEAFF

V: TRBV13
J: TRBJ1-1
CDR3: CASSSPGPNTEAFF

V: TRBV7-7
J: TRBJ2-7
CDR3: CASSLSESSGYEQYF

V: TRBV7-9
J: TRBJ2-2
CDR3: CASKLAGVGTGELFF

V: TRBV7-9
J: TRBJ2-5
CDR3: CASSPGGELKTGTQYF

V: TRBV10-2
J: TRBJ2-1
CDR3: CASSRGANEQFF

V: TRBV10-2
J: TRBJ2-5
CDR3: CASSANAETQYF

V: TRBV30
J: TRBJ1-5
CDR3: CAWSLHTGQGGNQPQHF

V: TRBV5-8
J: TRBJ1-5
CDR3: CASSPDRGRSNQPQHF

V: TRBV9
J: TRBJ2-7
CDR3: CASSVANRGLGEQYF

V: TRBV15
J: TRBJ1-1
CDR3: CATSRGGLLGDTEAFF

V: TRBV6-5
J: TRBJ1-2
CDR3: CASSSPGQHNYGYTF